A single sample gave rise to the 14 T cell receptor beta chains below, sequenced in a study of identical twins. MiXCR, run by TCRdb on the 5' RACE reads, gives a single entry per CDR3 protein. The sample holds approximately 700,000 distinct CDR3 sequences, roughly 6% seen once. The sample was naive T cells sorted from blood. The receptors were gathered from a man between 18 and 29 years old in good health.

The table lists this clonotype with many counts. This chain connects TRBV7-8 to TRBJ2-3; possible D gene TRBD2, 5 bases. V was shortened by 5 bases and J by 1 base, with 10 bases between the two germline ends. Germline CDR1 and CDR2: SGHVS and FQNEAQ. The CDR3 spans 14 residues. The CDR3 DNA follows: TGTGCCAGCAGCCTTTATAGCGGCACAGATACGCAGTATTTT. It translates to CASSLYSGTDTQYF.

The chain uses TRBV4-3 and TRBJ2-3; 9 nucleotides line up with TRBD1. The J segment lost 0 bases and the V segment lost 1 base, leaving 8 bases of the junction unmatched. Germline V gene data show CDR1 as LGHNA and CDR2 as YSLEER. The CDR3 length is 18 residues. The CDR3 DNA follows: TGCGCCAGCAGCCAAGGGAACAGGGGGCGGGTAAGCACAGATACGCAGTATTTT. Its protein product is CASSQGNRGRVSTDTQYF.

The rearrangement links TRBV3-1 to TRBJ1-2; TRBD1 might be the D (5 bases). The CDR3 covers 14 residues. Trimming left V 0 bases short and J 8 bases short, with 13 bases between. Germline V gene lookup returns CDR1 LGHDT and CDR2 YNNKEL (reference sequence). The CDR3 loop is CASSQDIGARGYTF. As DNA, the CDR3 is TGTGCCAGCAGCCAAGATATAGGGGCCCGGGGCTACACCTTC.

This clonotype has ten or more counts. CDR3 amino acids: CASSLTSPVPLHF. CDR3 DNA: TGTGCCAGCAGCCTGACCTCCCCCGTACCCCTCCACTTT. This chain connects TRBV12-3 or TRBV12-4 to TRBJ1-6; D gene unclear. V was shortened by 6 bases and J by 12 bases, with 15 bases between the two germline ends. This CDR3 is 13 amino acids long.

CDR3 amino acids: CASSLGGLAGFTDTQYF. CDR3 sequence (DNA): TGTGCCAGCAGCTTAGGAGGACTAGCGGGCTTCACAGATACGCAGTATTTT. The rearrangement links TRBV7-8 to TRBJ2-3; 11 nucleotides agree with TRBD2. The V gene end was trimmed by 1 base and the J gene end by 2 bases; junction bases not matched to a gene: 5. The germline V gene encodes CDR1 SGHVS and CDR2 FQNEAQ. The CDR3 loop spans 17 amino acids.

V and J are TRBV12-3 or TRBV12-4 and TRBJ1-2, with D unresolved. Between the trimmed V and J ends, which lost 1 base and 6 bases, there was a span of 15 bases. The CDR3 totals 15 residues. CDR3 sequence: CASSLVLTGADGYTF. The DNA of the CDR3 is TGTGCCAGCAGTTTAGTATTGACGGGTGCCGATGGCTACACCTTC.

In its sample, this clonotype was seen many times. The gene calls are TRBV5-4 and TRBJ1-3, with 8 bases fitting TRBD1. Germline V gives CDR1 SGHNT, CDR2 YYREEE (reference sequence). The CDR3 spans 15 residues. The J segment lost 0 bases and the V segment lost 4 bases, leaving 3 bases of the junction unmatched. Written as DNA, the CDR3 is TGTGCCAGCAGCCCCGACAGGGGCTCTGGAAACACCATATATTTT. As protein: CASSPDRGSGNTIYF.

This clonotype was recorded at least ten times. The chain joins TRBV12-3 or TRBV12-4 to TRBJ2-5; TRBD2 might be the D (6 bases). Trimming cost V 3 bases and J 3 bases, with 14 bases left between them. This CDR3 region has 15 residues. The CDR3 here is CASSFRAGGEETQYF. The CDR3 DNA reads as TGTGCCAGCAGTTTTAGGGCCGGGGGAGAAGAGACCCAGTACTTC.

In regard to this clonotype: One end of the junction varies from germline; a read error may be responsible. The chain employs TRBV6-1 and TRBJ2-3; D may correspond to TRBD1 or TRBD2 (7 bases each). The CDR3 has 14 residues. Germline V gene sequence: CDR1 MNHNS, CDR2 SASEGT. DNA of the CDR3: TGTGCCAGCAGTCAGGCCCCCCAGGGGGGGGGGCTCGGATTT. It yields the protein CASSQAPQGGGLGF.

This clonotype has more than one count but fewer than ten. The V call is TRBV29-1, the J call TRBJ2-3; 8 nucleotides align to TRBD2. CDR3 size: 13 residues. Per germline, CDR1 SQVTM and CDR2 ANQGSEA. Trimming took 7 bases from V and 5 from J; bases not matched to a gene: 8. CDR3 coding DNA: TGCAGCGCGCGATCCGGGAGGGTAGATACGCAGTATTTT. Protein sequence: CSARSGRVDTQYF.

The chain carries TRBV24-1 and TRBJ2-6; TRBD1 is a possible D gene (6 bases). Trimming shortened V by 12 bases and J by 3 bases, and 14 bases separated the two germline ends. The germline V gene has CDR1 KGHDR and CDR2 SFDVKD. The CDR3 sequence is 14 residues long. The CDR3 spells CAAQGSYGANVLTF. As DNA, the CDR3 is TGTGCCGCACAGGGCTCGTATGGGGCCAACGTCCTGACTTTC.

Many counts were recorded for this clonotype. This chain uses TRBV29-1 with TRBJ1-2, with no clear D. Germline V gives CDR1 SQVTM, CDR2 ANQGSEA. The CDR3 runs to 13 residues. The V and J ends lost 3 bases and 4 bases respectively, with 12 bases between them. CDR3 DNA: TGCAGCGTTGAGCCGGCAGGAACCTATGGCTACACCTTC. Translating gives CSVEPAGTYGYTF.

Many counts were recorded for this clonotype. The gene calls are TRBV7-9 and TRBJ2-1; 11 bases fit TRBD2. CDR1 SEHNR and CDR2 FQNEAQ come from the germline V gene (reference sequence). The CDR3 length is 15 residues. V was clipped by 4 bases and J by 8 bases; unmatched bases: 7. Written as DNA, the CDR3 is TGTGCCAGCAGCTCAACTAGCGGGAGTTGGGATGAGCAGTTCTTC. This encodes CASSSTSGSWDEQFF.

This clonotype was detected ten times or more. CDR3 nucleotide sequence: TGTGCCAGCAGCGCCATAGCGGGAGACACCGGGGAGCTGTTTTTT. Translated: CASSAIAGDTGELFF. The chain links TRBV9 to TRBJ2-2; TRBD2 agrees at 9 bases. The CDR3 is 15 residues long. V trimming: 3 bases; J trimming: 3 bases; junction bases outside the gene matches: 3. CDR1 and CDR2 (germline): SGDLS, YYNGEE.